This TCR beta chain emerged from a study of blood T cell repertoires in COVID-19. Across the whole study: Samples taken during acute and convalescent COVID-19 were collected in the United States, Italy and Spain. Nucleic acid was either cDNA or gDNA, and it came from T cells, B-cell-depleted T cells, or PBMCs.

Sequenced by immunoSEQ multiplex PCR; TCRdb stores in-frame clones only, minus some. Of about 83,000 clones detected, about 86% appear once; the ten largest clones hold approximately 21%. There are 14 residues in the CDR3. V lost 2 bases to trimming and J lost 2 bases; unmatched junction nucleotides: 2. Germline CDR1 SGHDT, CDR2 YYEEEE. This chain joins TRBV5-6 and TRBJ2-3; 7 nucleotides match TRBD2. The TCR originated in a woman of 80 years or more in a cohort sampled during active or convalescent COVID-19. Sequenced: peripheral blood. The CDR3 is CASSFLAVTDTQYF. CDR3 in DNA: TGTGCCAGCAGCTTCCTAGCGGTCACAGATACGCAGTATTTT.